This entry describes one TCR beta chain. The antigen is not known. One end of the junction fails to match germline, which may point to a read error. These data originate in a study of PD-1 blockade in classical Hodgkin lymphoma. Whole-study findings and limits: Exclusion applied to patients who initiated nivolumab less than 1 year following ASCT. Diversity in CD4+ TCRs, unlike that measured in CD8+ TCRs, had risen significantly by C4D1.

This CDR3 has 14 amino acids. The germline V gene has CDR1 KGHSH and CDR2 LQKENI. Each patient experienced a relapse that followed autologous stem cell transplantation, and brentuximab vedotin exposure varied. Measured with immunoSEQ multiplex PCR; TCRdb has only the in-frame clones, and not every one. The data hold fewer than 100,000 clones, with roughly 89% observed a single time. Specimen: peripheral blood mononuclear cells (PBMCs), collected at baseline. The chain recombines TRBV18 with TRBJ1-3; D remains unclear. The origin of this receptor is a human donor with classical Hodgkin lymphoma. CDR3 sequence reads: CASSPSAGTMTLDF. CDR3 coding DNA: TGTGCCAGCTCACCGTCTGCAGGAACAATGACTCTGGATTTT.